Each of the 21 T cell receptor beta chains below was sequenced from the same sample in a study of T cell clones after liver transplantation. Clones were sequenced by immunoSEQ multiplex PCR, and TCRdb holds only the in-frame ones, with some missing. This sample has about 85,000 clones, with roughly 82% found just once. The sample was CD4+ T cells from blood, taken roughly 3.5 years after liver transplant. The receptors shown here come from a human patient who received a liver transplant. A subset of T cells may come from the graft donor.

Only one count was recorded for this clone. CDR3 bases: TGCGCCAGCAGTAGGACAGGGGTTGGCTACACCTTC. Residues: CASSRTGVGYTF. The V call is TRBV10-2, the J call TRBJ1-2; 9 nucleotides agree with TRBD1. The CDR3 length is 12 residues. The germline V gene has CDR1 WSHSY and CDR2 SAAADI. V gave up 5 bases and J gave up 7 bases; unmatched junction bases: 2.

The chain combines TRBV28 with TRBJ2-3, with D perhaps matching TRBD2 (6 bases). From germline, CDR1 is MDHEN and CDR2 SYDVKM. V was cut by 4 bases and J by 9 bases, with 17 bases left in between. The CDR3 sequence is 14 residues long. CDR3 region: CASSSPLALITQYF. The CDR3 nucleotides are TGTGCCAGCAGTTCGCCGCTAGCGCTGATAACGCAGTATTTT. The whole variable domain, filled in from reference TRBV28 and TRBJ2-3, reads DVKVTQSSRYLVKRTGEKVFLECVQDMDHENMFWYRQDPGLGLRLIYFSYDVKMKEKGDIPEGYSVSREKKERFSLILESASTNQTSMYLCASSSPLALITQYFGPGTRLTVL.

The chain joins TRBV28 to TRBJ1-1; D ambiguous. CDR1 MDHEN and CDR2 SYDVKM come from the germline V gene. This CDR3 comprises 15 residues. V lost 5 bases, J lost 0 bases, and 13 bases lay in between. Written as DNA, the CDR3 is TGTGCCAGCAGTCCCCGGAAGGGTCTGAACACTGAAGCTTTCTTT. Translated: CASSPRKGLNTEAFF.

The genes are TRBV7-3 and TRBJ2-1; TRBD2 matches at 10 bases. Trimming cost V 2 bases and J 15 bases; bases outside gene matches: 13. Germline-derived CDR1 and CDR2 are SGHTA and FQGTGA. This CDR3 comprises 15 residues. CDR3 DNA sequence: TGTGCCAGCAGCTTATCTAGCGGGAGTTTCCCTCAGCGGTTCTTC. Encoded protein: CASSLSSGSFPQRFF.

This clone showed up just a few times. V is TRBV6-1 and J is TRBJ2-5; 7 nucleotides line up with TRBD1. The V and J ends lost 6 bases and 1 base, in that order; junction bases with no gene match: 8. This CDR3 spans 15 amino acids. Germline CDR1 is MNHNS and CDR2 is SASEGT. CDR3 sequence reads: CASSRRTGPQETQYF. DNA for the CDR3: TGTGCCAGCAGCCGCCGGACAGGCCCCCAAGAGACCCAGTACTTC.

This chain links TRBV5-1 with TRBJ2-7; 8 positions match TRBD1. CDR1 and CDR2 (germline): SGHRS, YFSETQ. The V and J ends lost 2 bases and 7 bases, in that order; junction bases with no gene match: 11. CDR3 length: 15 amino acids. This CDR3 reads CASSFEAGGMGEQYF. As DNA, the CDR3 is TGCGCCAGCAGCTTTGAGGCAGGGGGCATGGGAGAGCAGTACTTC. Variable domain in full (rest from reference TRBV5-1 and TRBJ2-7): KAGVTQTPRYLIKTRGQQVTLSCSPISGHRSVSWYQQTPGQGLQFLFEYFSETQRNKGNFPGRFSGRQFSNSRSEMNVSTLELGDSALYLCASSFEAGGMGEQYFGPGTRLTVT.

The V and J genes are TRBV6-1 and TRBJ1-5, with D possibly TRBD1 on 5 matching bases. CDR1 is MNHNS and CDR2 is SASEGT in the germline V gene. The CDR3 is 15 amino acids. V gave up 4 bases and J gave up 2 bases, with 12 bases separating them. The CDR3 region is CASSVGQGRNQPQHF. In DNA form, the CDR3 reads TGTGCCAGCAGTGTTGGCCAGGGACGCAATCAGCCCCAGCATTTT.

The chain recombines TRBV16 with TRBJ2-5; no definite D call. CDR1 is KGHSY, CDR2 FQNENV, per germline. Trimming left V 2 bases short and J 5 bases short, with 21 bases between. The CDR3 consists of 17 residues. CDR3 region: CASSQMGRVSLFETQYF. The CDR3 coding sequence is TGTGCCAGCAGCCAAATGGGAAGGGTTTCCCTCTTCGAGACCCAGTACTTC.

The CDR3 sequence: CATQRGLQEKNIQYF. DNA of the CDR3: TGTGCCACCCAGCGAGGTCTACAAGAAAAAAACATTCAGTACTTC. This chain joins TRBV15 and TRBJ2-4, with D unresolved. The length of the CDR3 is 15 residues. Per germline, CDR1 LNHNV and CDR2 YYDKDF (reference sequence). V lost 8 bases and J lost 4, with 18 bases in between.

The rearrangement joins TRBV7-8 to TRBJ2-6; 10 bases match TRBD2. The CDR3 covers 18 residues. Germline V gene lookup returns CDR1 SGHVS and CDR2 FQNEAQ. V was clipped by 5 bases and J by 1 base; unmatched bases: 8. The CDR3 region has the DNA TGTGCCAGCAGCCAAGTCTTACTAGCGGGATCTGGGGCCAACGTCCTGACTTTC. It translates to CASSQVLLAGSGANVLTF.

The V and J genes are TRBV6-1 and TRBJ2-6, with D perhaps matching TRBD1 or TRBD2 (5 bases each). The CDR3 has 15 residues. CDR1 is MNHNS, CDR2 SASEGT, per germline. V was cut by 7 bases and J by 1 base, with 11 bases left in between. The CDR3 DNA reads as TGTGCCAGCACCGTGGGGGTGTCTGGGGCCAACGTCCTGACTTTC. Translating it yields CASTVGVSGANVLTF.

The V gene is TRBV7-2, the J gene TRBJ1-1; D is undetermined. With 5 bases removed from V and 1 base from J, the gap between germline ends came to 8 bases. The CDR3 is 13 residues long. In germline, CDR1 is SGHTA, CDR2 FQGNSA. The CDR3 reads CASSPGQNTEAFF. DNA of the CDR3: TGTGCCAGCAGCCCCGGTCAGAACACTGAAGCTTTCTTT.

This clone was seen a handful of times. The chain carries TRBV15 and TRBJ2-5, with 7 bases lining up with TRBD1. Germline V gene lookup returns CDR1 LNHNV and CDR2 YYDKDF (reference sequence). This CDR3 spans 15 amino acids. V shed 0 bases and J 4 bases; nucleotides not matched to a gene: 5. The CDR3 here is CATSRDRGLGETQYF. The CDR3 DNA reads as TGTGCCACCAGCAGAGATAGGGGGCTAGGAGAGACCCAGTACTTC.

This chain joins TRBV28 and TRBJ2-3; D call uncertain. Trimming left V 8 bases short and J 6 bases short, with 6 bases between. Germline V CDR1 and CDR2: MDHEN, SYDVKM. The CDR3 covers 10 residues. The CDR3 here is CASSPDTQYF. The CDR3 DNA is TGTGCCAGCTCCCCGGATACGCAGTATTTT.

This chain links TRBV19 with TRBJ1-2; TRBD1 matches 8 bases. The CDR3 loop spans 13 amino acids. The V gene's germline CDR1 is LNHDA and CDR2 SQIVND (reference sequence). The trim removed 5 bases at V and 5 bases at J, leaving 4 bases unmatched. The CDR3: CASSPRTGYGYTF. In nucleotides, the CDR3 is TGTGCCAGTAGTCCTCGGACAGGGTATGGCTACACCTTC. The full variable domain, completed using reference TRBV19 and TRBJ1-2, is DGGITQSPKYLFRKEGQNVTLSCEQNLNHDAMYWYRQDPGQGLRLIYYSQIVNDFQKGDIAEGYSVSREKKESFPLTVTSAQKNPTAFYLCASSPRTGYGYTFGSGTRLTVV.

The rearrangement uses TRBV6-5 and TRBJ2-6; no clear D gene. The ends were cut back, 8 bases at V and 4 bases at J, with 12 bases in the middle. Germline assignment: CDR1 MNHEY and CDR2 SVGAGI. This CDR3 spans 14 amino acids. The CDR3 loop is CASVPLGGANVLTF. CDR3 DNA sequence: TGTGCCAGCGTTCCGTTGGGGGGGGCCAACGTCCTGACTTTC.

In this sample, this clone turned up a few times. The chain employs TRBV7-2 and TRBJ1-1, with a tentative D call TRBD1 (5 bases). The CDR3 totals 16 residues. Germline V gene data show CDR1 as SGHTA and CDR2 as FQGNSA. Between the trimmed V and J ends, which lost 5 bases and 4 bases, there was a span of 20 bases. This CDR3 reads CASSPRQGLGGTEAFF. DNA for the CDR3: TGTGCCAGCAGCCCGCGCCAAGGATTGGGGGGCACTGAAGCTTTCTTT.

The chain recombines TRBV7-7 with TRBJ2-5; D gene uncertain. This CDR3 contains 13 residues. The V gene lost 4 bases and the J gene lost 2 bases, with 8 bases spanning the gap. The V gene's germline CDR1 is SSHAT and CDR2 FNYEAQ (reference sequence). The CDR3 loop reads CASSSSGQETQYF. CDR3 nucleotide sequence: TGTGCCAGCAGCTCCTCGGGTCAAGAGACCCAGTACTTC.

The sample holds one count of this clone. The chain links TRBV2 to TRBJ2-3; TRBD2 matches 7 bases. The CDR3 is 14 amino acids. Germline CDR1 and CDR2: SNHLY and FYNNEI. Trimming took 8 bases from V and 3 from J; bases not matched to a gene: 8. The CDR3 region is CASGRAGLTDTQYF. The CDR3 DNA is TGTGCCAGCGGGAGGGCCGGTTTGACAGATACGCAGTATTTT.

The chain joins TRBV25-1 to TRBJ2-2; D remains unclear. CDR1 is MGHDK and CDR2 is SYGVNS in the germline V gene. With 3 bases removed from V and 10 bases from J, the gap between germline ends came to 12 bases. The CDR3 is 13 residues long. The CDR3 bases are TGTGCCAGCAGTGACCCCATCTTAAAGGAGCTGTTTTTT. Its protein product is CASSDPILKELFF. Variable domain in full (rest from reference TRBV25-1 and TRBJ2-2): EADIYQTPRYLVIGTGKKITLECSQTMGHDKMYWYQQDPGMELHLIHYSYGVNSTEKGDLSSESTVSRIRTEHFPLTLESARPSHTSQYLCASSDPILKELFFGEGSRLTVL.

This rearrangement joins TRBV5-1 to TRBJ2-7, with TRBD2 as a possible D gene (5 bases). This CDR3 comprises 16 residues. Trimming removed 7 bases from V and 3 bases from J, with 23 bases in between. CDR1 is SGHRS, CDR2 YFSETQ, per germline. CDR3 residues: CASAQTGVGSHYEQYF. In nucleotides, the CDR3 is TGCGCCAGCGCACAGACCGGGGTGGGTAGTCACTACGAGCAGTACTTC.